This entry features one T cell receptor beta chain sequence. This clonotype occurred many times. Its antigen specificity is not known. One base away there is no much larger clone; base qualities are not given. CDR1 and CDR2, looked up from the germline V gene (reference sequence), are SEHNR and FQNEAQ. Here V drops 3 bases and J drops 7 bases, and the junction holds 8 bases not matched to any gene. The CDR3 runs 16 amino acids, cysteine and phenylalanine included. Here the CDR3 DNA is all that survives: 48 bases in frame from base 1. Sequencing was carried out with an Illumina HiSeq 1500. TCRdb's own reprocessing of the public reads used fastp at Q25 and MiXCR and kept productive beta chains. Each CDR3 protein appears once, grouped with its most common genes and DNA. This sample comprises approximately 500,000 distinct CDR3 sequences, 16% of them detected only once. Around 25% of the sample is in the top ten clones.

These data originate in a study of T cell repertoires in cytomegalovirus infection (dated by TCRdb to the late 2010s). Concerning the study at large: Donor HLA type was relevant to the analysis, as public TCR beta signatures indicated carriage of CMV infection together with the matching HLA type.

Broader findings and caveats from the paper: Carriers of CMV infection plus the relevant HLA type were discriminated by the cumulative frequency of public TCR beta family members in the study cohort and in an independent roughly 370-donor cohort. The ex vivo response was dominated by HLA-C-restricted CMV-specific TCR beta clonotypes, and the single most frequent clonotype in two of eight donors was supplied by these HLA-C-restricted clonotypes.

Recombination joined TRBV7-9 with TRBJ2-7, and TRBD2 matches 14 of the central bases. Sequencing input: CD8+ T cells from PBMCs. This clonotype was obtained from a human donor in good health (CMV status not recorded). Some clones in this sample may be carry-over from other donors' samples. The CDR3 in this case is CASSFPGLAGAWEQYF. The DNA reads as follows: TGTGCCAGCAGCTTCCCGGGACTAGCGGGAGCTTGGGAGCAGTACTTC.